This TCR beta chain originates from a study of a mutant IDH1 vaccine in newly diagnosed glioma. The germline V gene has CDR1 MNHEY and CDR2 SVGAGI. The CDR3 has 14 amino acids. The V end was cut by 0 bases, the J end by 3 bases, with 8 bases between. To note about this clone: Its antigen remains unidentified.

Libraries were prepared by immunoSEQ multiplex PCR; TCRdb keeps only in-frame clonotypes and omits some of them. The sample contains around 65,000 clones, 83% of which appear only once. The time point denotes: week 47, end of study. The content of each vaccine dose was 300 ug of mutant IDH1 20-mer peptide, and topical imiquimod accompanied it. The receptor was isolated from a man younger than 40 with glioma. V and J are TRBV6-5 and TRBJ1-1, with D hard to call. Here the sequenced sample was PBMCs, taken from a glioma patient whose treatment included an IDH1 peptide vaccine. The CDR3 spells CASSYSRRDTEAFF. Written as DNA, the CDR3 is TGTGCCAGCAGTTACTCGAGGAGGGACACTGAAGCTTTCTTT.